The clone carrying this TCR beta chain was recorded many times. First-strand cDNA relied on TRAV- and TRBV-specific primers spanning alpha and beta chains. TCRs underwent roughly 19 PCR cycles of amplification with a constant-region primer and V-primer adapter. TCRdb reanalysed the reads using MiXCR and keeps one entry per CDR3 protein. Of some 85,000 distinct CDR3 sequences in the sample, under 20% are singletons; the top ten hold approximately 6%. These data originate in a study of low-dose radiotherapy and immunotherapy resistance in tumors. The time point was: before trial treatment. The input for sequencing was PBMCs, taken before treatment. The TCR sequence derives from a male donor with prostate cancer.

The CDR3 spells CASSYRRLAGVGEQYF. The CDR3 DNA is TGTGCCAGCAGTTACCGCAGACTAGCGGGAGTAGGAGAGCAGTACTTC. The rearrangement joins TRBV6-5 to TRBJ2-7, with 12 bases lining up with TRBD2. The CDR3 consists of 16 residues. Germline lookup yields CDR1 MNHEY and CDR2 SVGAGI. Trimming cost V 2 bases and J 7 bases; bases outside gene matches: 9.